Below, 10 T cell receptor beta chains from the same sample are listed, as sequenced in a study of T cell responses to AZD1222 COVID-19 vaccine. Produced via immunoSEQ multiplex PCR; TCRdb's table is partial and in-frame only. Of 120,000 or so clones listed, about 90% are singletons. Source: peripheral blood, taken on day 0 of AZD1222 vaccination. These receptors were obtained from an adult in good health.

This sequence joins TRBV12-5 and TRBJ2-1; D is possibly TRBD1 (6 bases). CDR1 LGHNT and CDR2 FRNRAP come from the germline V gene. This CDR3 region has 14 residues. V lost 1 base and J lost 4, with 8 bases in between. This CDR3 reads CASGLGQGYNEQFF. CDR3 coding DNA: TGTGCTAGTGGTTTGGGCCAGGGGTACAATGAGCAGTTCTTC.

V and J are TRBV9 and TRBJ2-7, with D tentatively TRBD2 (7 bases). The V end lost 5 bases, the J end lost 4 bases, and 16 bases lay between the germline ends. The germline gives CDR1 SGDLS, CDR2 YYNGEE. The CDR3 runs 14 residues. The CDR3 coding sequence is TGTGCCAGCAGTCGGGGGGCTAGCGGTTACGAGCAGTACTTC. This translates into CASSRGASGYEQYF.

The chain has TRBV18 and TRBJ2-7; TRBD2 agrees at 8 bases. J lost 3 bases, V lost 4 bases, and 11 bases had no gene match. The CDR3 is 16 residues long. Germline lookup yields CDR1 KGHSH and CDR2 LQKENI. The CDR3 bases are TGTGCCAGCTCACTACGCCTACTAGCGGAGGGCTACGAGCAGTACTTC. Translating gives CASSLRLLAEGYEQYF.

The chain joins TRBV14 to TRBJ2-6; D possibly corresponds to TRBD1 (5 bases). Per the germline V gene, CDR1 is SGHDN and CDR2 is FVKESK. The germline V and J ends were trimmed by 2 bases and 4 bases, with 9 bases remaining between them. This CDR3 region has 15 residues. CDR3 amino acids: CASSQFGAGANVLTF. The CDR3 coding sequence is TGTGCCAGCAGCCAATTTGGGGCAGGGGCCAACGTCCTGACTTTC.

The chain carries TRBV11-2 and TRBJ1-2; 7 bases agree with TRBD1. V lost 4 bases and J lost 4; bases outside the gene matches: 3. The length of the CDR3 is 13 residues. Germline V gene sequence: CDR1 SGHAT, CDR2 FQNNGV. The CDR3, as DNA: TGTGCCAGCAGCTCCGGGACAGCCTATGGCTACACCTTC. The encoded protein is CASSSGTAYGYTF. Complete variable domain (other parts from reference TRBV11-2 and TRBJ1-2): EAGVAQSPRYKIIEKRQSVAFWCNPISGHATLYWYQQILGQGPKLLIQFQNNGVVDDSQLPKDRFSAERLKGVDSTLKIQPAKLEDSAVYLCASSSGTAYGYTFGSGTRLTVV.

This chain connects TRBV18 to TRBJ2-1, with D unclear. With 2 bases removed from V and 8 bases from J, the gap between germline ends came to 4 bases. The germline gives CDR1 KGHSH, CDR2 LQKENI. The CDR3 sequence is 11 residues long. The CDR3 spells CASSPYDEQFF. DNA of the CDR3: TGTGCCAGCTCACCATACGATGAGCAGTTCTTC.

The V and J genes are TRBV9 and TRBJ1-4; D ambiguous. The germline V gene encodes CDR1 SGDLS and CDR2 YYNGEE. Trimming pared 7 bases from V and 8 bases from J, leaving 15 bases between. The CDR3 totals 13 residues. CDR3 sequence (DNA): TGTGCCAGCCAAAGCGTAGGGTCCGAAAAACTGTTTTTT. Translation gives CASQSVGSEKLFF.

Here the CDR3 reads CAIARLGGSGPFDTGELFF. DNA of the CDR3: TGTGCCATCGCACGCTTGGGGGGTTCGGGTCCGTTTGACACCGGGGAGCTGTTTTTT. This chain joins TRBV10-3 and TRBJ2-2; the D gene is possibly TRBD2 (6 bases). This CDR3 has 19 residues. V was shortened by 8 bases and J by 3 bases, with 28 bases between the two germline ends. Germline assignment: CDR1 ENHRY and CDR2 SYGVKD.

The CDR3 loop is CASSGRLAGGPDEQFF. The CDR3 DNA is TGTGCCAGCAGTGGCCGACTAGCGGGGGGGCCGGATGAGCAGTTCTTC. The chain couples TRBV6-4 to TRBJ2-1; 14 bases fit TRBD2. J lost 8 bases, V lost 4 bases, and 7 bases had no gene match. The CDR3 has 16 amino acids. From germline, CDR1 is MRHNA and CDR2 SNTAGT.

The V gene is TRBV11-2, the J gene TRBJ2-5; 9 positions match TRBD2. Germline loops: CDR1 SGHAT, CDR2 FQNNGV. V lost 5 bases and J lost 5; bases outside the gene matches: 6. The CDR3 loop spans 14 amino acids. The CDR3 sequence is CASSPGLAGETQYF. CDR3 coding DNA: TGTGCCAGCAGCCCGGGACTAGCAGGGGAGACCCAGTACTTC.